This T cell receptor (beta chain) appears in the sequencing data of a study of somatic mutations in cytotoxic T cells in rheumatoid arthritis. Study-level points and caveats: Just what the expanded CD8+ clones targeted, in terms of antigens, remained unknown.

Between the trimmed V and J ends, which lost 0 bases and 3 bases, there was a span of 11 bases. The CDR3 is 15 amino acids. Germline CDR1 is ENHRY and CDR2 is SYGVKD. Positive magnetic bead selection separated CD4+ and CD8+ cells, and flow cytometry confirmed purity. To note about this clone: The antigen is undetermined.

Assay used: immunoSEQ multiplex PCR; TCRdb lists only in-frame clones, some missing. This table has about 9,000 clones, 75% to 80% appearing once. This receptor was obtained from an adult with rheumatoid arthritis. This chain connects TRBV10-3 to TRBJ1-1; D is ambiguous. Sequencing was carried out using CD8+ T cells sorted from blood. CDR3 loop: CAISESPGSDTEAFF. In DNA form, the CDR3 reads TGTGCCATCAGTGAGTCTCCGGGTTCGGACACTGAAGCTTTCTTT.